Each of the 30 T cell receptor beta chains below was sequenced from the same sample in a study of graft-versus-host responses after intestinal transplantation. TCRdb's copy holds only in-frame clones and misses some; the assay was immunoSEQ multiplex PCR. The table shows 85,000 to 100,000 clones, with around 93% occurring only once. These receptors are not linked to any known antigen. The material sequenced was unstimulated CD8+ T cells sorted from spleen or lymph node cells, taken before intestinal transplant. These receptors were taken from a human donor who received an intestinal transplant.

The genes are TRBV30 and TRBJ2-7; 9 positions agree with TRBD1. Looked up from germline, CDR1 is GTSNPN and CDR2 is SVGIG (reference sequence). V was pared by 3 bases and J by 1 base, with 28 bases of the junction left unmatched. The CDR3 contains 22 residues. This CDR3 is CAWRRRGEANRDRELRSYEQYF. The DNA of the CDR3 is TGTGCCTGGAGAAGGAGGGGGGAGGCGAACCGGGACAGGGAGCTCCGATCCTACGAGCAGTACTTC.

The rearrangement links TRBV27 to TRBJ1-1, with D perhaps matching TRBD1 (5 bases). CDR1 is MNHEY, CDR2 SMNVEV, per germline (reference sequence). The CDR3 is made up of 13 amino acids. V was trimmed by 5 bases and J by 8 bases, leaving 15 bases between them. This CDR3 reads CASSDSPGPEAFF. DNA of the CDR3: TGTGCCAGCAGTGACAGTCCCGGCCCAGAAGCTTTCTTT.

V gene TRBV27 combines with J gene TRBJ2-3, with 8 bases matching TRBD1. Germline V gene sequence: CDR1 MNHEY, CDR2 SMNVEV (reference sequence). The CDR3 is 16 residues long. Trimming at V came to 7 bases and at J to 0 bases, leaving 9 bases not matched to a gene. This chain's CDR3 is CASIHAGGGSTDTQYF. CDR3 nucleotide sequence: TGTGCCAGCATTCATGCAGGGGGCGGGAGCACAGATACGCAGTATTTT.

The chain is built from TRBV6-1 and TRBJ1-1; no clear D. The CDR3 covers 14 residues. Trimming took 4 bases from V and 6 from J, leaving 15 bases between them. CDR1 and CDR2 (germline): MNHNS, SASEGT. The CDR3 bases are TGTGCCAGCAGTGGTGGCCCGGGGTTTCCTGAAGCTTTCTTT. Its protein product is CASSGGPGFPEAFF.

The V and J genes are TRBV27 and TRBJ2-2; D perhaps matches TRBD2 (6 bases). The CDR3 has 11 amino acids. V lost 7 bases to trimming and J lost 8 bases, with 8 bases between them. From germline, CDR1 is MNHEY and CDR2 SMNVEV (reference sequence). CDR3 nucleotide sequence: TGTGCCAGCAAAGGGACTGGGGAGCTGTTTTTT. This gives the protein CASKGTGELFF.

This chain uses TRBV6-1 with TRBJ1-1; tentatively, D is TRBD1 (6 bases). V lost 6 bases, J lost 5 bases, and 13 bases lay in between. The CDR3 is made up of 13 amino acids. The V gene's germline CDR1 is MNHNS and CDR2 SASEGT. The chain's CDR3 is CASRLQGGTEAFF. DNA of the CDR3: TGTGCCAGCAGGCTACAGGGTGGGACTGAAGCTTTCTTT.

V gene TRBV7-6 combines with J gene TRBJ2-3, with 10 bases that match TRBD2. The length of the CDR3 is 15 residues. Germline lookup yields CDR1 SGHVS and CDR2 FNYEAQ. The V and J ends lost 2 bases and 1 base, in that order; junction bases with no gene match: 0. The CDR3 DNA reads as TGTGCCAGCAGCTTACTAGCGGGGGGCACAGATACGCAGTATTTT. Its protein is CASSLLAGGTDTQYF. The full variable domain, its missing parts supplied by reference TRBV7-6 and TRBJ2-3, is GAGVSQSPRYKVTKRGQDVALRCDPISGHVSLYWYRQALGQGPEFLTYFNYEAQQDKSGLPNDRFSAERPEGSISTLTIQRTEQRDSAMYRCASSLLAGGTDTQYFGPGTRLTVL.

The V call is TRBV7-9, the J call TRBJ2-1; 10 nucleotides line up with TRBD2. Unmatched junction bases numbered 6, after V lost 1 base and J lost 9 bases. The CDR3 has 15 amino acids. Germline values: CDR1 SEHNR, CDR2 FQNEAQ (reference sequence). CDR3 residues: CASSLGLAGEVEQFF. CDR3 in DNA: TGTGCCAGCAGCTTAGGGCTAGCGGGGGAAGTTGAGCAGTTCTTC.

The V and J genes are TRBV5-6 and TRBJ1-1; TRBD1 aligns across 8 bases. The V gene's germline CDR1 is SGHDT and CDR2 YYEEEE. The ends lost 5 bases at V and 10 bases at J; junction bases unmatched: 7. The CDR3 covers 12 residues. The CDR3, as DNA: TGTGCCAGCAGTCTTGGACAGGGACGAGCTTTCTTT. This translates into CASSLGQGRAFF.

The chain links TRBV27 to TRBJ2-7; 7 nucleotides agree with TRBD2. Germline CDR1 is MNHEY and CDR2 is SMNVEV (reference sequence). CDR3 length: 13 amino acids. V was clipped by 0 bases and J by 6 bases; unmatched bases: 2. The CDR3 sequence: CASSLSWTSEQYF. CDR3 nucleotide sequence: TGTGCCAGCAGTTTATCGTGGACTAGCGAGCAGTACTTC.

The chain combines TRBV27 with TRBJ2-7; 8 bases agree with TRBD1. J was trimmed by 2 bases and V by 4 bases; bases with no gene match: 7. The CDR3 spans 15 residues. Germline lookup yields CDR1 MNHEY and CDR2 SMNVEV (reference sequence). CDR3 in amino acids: CASSSRQGSTYEQYF. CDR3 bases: TGTGCCAGCAGTTCGAGACAGGGGTCAACCTACGAGCAGTACTTC.

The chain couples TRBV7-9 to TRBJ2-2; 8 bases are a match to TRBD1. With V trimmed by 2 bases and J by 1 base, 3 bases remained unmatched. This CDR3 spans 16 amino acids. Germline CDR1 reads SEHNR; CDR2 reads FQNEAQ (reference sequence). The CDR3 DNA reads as TGTGCCAGCAGCTTAATGGACAGGGTGAACACCGGGGAGCTGTTTTTT. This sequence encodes CASSLMDRVNTGELFF. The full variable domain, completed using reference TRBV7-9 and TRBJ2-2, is DTGVSQNPRHKITKRGQNVTFRCDPISEHNRLYWYRQTLGQGPEFLTYFQNEAQLEKSRLLSDRFSAERPKGSFSTLEIQRTEQGDSAMYLCASSLMDRVNTGELFFGEGSRLTVL.

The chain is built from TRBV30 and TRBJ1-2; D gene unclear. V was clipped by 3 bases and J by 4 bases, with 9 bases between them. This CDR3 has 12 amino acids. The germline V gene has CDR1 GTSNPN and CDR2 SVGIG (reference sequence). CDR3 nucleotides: TGTGCCTGGAGGGGCAGAGCCTATGGCTACACCTTC. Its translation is CAWRGRAYGYTF.

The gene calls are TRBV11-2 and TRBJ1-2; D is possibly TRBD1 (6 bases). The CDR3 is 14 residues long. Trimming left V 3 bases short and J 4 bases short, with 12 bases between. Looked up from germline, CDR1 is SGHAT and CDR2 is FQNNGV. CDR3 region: CASSFQDSAYGYTF. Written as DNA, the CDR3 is TGTGCCAGCAGCTTTCAGGACAGCGCCTATGGCTACACCTTC.

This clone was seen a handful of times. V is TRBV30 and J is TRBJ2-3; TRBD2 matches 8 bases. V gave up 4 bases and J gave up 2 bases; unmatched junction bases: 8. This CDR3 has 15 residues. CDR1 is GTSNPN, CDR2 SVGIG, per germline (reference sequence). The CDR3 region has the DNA TGTGCCTGGACTAGCGGGCCCTCCCCCACAGATACGCAGTATTTT. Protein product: CAWTSGPSPTDTQYF. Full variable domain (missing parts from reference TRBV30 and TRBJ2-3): SQTIHQWPATLVQPVGSPLSLECTVEGTSNPNLYWYRQAAGRGLQLLFYSVGIGQISSEVPQNLSASRPQDRQFILSSKKLLLSDSGFYLCAWTSGPSPTDTQYFGPGTRLTVL.

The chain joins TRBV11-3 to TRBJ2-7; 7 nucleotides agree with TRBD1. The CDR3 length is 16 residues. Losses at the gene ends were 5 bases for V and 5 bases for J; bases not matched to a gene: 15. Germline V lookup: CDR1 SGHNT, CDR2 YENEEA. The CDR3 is CASSPVSAGGPHEQYF. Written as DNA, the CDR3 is TGTGCCAGCAGCCCGGTTAGTGCAGGGGGTCCCCACGAGCAGTACTTC.

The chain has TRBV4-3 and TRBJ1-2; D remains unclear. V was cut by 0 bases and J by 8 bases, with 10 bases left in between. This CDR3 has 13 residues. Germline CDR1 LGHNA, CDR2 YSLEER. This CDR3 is CASSQDGSIGYTF. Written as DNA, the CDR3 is TGCGCCAGCAGCCAAGATGGCAGTATAGGCTACACCTTC.

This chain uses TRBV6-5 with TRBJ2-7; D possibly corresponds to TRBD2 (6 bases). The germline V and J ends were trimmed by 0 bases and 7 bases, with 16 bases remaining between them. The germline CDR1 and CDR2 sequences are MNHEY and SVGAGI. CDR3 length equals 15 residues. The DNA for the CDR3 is TGTGCCAGCAGTTACTCCGGGACTCTCAGTGGGGAGCAGTACTTC. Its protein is CASSYSGTLSGEQYF.

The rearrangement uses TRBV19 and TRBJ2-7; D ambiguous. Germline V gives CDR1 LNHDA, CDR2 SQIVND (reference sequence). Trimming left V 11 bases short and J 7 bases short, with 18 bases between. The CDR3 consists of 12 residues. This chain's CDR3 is CAGRDKVCEQYF. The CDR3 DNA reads TGTGCCGGCCGAGACAAGGTATGTGAGCAGTACTTC.

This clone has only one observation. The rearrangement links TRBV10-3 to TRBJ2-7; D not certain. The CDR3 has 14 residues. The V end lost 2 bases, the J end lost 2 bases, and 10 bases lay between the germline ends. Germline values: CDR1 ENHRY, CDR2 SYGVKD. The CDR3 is CAISEGSATYEQYF. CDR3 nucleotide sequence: TGTGCCATCAGTGAGGGCAGCGCAACCTACGAGCAGTACTTC.

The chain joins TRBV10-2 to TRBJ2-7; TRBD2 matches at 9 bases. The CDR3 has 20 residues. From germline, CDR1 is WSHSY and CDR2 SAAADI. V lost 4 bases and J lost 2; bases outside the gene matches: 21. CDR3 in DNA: TGCGCCAGCAGTGCCGAGTCGAGGGCTAGCGGGGCGAGATCCGCCTACGAGCAGTACTTC. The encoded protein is CASSAESRASGARSAYEQYF.

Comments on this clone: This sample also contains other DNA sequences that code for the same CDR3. In nucleotides, the CDR3 is TGTGCCAGCTCACCCCGAGGAACACGGGACACTGAAGCTTTCTTT. Its protein product is CASSPRGTRDTEAFF. The rearrangement links TRBV18 to TRBJ1-1, with D unclear. Between the trimmed V and J ends, which lost 3 bases and 3 bases, there was a span of 14 bases. The CDR3 length is 15 residues. Germline V gene sequence: CDR1 KGHSH, CDR2 LQKENI.

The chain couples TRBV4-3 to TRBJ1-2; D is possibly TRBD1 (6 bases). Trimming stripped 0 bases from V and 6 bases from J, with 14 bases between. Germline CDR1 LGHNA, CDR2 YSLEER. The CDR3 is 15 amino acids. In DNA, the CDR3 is TGCGCCAGCAGCCAAGATCCGACAGGAACTCATGGCTACACCTTC. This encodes CASSQDPTGTHGYTF.

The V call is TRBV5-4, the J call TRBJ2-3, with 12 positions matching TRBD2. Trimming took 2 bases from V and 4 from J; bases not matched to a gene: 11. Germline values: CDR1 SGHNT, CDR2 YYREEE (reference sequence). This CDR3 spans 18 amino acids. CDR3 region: CASSFLGLAGGVADTQYF. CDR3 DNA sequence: TGTGCCAGCAGCTTTCTAGGTCTAGCGGGGGGGGTCGCAGATACGCAGTATTTT.

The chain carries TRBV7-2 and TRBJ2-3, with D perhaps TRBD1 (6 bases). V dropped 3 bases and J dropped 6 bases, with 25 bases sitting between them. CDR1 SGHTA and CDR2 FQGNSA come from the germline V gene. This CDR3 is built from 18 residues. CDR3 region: CASSLPTGIEVGVDTQYF. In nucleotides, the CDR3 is TGTGCCAGCAGCTTGCCTACAGGGATTGAAGTCGGAGTGGATACGCAGTATTTT.

CDR3 sequence reads: CASSLGRGTGVRFNEQYF. The CDR3 nucleotides read TGCGCCAGCAGCTTGGGACGGGGGACAGGGGTTAGGTTCAACGAGCAGTACTTC. This chain connects TRBV5-1 to TRBJ2-7, with 10 positions matching TRBD1. From germline, CDR1 is SGHRS and CDR2 YFSETQ. Trimming took 0 bases from V and 5 from J; bases not matched to a gene: 14. The CDR3 is 18 residues long.

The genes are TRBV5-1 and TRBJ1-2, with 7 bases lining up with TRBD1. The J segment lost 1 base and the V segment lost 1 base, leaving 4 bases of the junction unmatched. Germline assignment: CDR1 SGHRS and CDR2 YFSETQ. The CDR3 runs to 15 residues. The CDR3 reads CASSLWAGGNYGYTF. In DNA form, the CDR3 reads TGCGCCAGCAGCTTGTGGGCAGGGGGTAACTATGGCTACACCTTC.

CDR3 residues: CASSIGQRGWYGYTF. CDR3 in DNA: TGTGCCAGTAGTATAGGTCAGCGGGGATGGTATGGCTACACCTTC. This chain connects TRBV19 to TRBJ1-2; D unresolved. The CDR3 covers 15 residues. CDR1 LNHDA and CDR2 SQIVND come from the germline V gene (reference sequence). The V gene lost 1 base and the J gene lost 5 bases, with 14 bases spanning the gap.

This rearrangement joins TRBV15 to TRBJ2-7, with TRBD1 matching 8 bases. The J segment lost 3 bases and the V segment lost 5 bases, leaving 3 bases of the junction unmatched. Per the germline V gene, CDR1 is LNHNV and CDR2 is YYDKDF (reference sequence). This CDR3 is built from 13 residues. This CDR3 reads CATSGDRNYEQYF. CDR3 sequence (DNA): TGTGCCACCAGCGGGGACAGGAACTACGAGCAGTACTTC.

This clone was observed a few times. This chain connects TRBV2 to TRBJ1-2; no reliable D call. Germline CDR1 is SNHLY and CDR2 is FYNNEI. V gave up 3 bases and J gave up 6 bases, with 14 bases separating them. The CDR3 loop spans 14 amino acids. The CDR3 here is CASSEEGMWDGYTF. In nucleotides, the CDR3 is TGTGCCAGCAGTGAGGAGGGTATGTGGGATGGCTACACCTTC.